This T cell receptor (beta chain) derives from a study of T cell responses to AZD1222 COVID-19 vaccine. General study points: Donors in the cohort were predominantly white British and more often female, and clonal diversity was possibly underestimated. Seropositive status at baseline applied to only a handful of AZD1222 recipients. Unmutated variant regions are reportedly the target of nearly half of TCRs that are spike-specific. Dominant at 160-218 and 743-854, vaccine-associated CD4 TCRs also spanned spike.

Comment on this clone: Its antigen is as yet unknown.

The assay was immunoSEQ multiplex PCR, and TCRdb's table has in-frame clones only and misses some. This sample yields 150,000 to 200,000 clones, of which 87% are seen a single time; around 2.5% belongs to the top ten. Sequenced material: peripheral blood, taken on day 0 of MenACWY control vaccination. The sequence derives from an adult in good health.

The CDR3 is CASGRTRYTF. The DNA of the CDR3 is TGTGCCAGCGGACGGACGCGCTACACCTTC. This sequence joins TRBV28 and TRBJ1-2; D ambiguous. The CDR3 consists of 10 residues. The germline V gene has CDR1 MDHEN and CDR2 SYDVKM. Trimming took 8 bases from V and 9 from J, leaving 10 bases between them.